What follows are 8 T cell receptor beta chains derived from one specimen sequenced in a study of cytomegalovirus exposure and HLA in healthy donors. Amplification used 60 Vbeta primers and 13 Jbeta primers. Sequencing was performed with immunoSEQ multiplex PCR; in TCRdb, only in-frame clones are kept and a portion is missing. The table lists some 100,000 clones, 79% of them singletons. Sequenced input: PBMCs. Every receptor here comes from a female donor in good health and CMV-seropositive.

As for this clone: The sample contains more than one DNA sequence encoding this CDR3. This sequence joins TRBV5-1 and TRBJ1-5; no clear D. The V and J ends lost 0 bases and 0 bases respectively, with 7 bases between them. The CDR3 is 15 amino acids. CDR1 and CDR2 (germline): SGHRS, YFSETQ. The CDR3 DNA reads TGCGCCAGCAGCTTGGGCGGGAATAGCAATCAGCCCCAGCATTTT. Translation: CASSLGGNSNQPQHF.

V and J are TRBV6-1 and TRBJ1-2; 8 bases are shared with TRBD1. This CDR3 is built from 12 residues. After removal of 8 bases from V and 4 bases from J, the junction contained 3 bases not matched to a gene. CDR1 is MNHNS, CDR2 SASEGT, per germline. CDR3 in DNA: TGTGCCAGCGCGGACAGGGCCTATGGCTACACCTTC. It encodes CASADRAYGYTF.

This chain uses TRBV6-1 with TRBJ2-5; D is unresolved. The end of the DNA aligns better with TRBJ2-7, so the J call may be wrong. CDR1 MNHNS and CDR2 SASEGT come from the germline V gene. There are 13 residues in the CDR3. The DNA for the CDR3 is TGTGCCAGCAGTGCCGCCCTCACCTACGAGCAGTACTTC. It codes for CASSAALTYEQYF.

The V and J genes are TRBV27 and TRBJ2-1; D is perhaps TRBD2 (5 bases). CDR3 length equals 15 residues. Trimming removed 3 bases from V and 9 bases from J, with 18 bases in between. Germline-derived CDR1 and CDR2 are MNHEY and SMNVEV (reference sequence). CDR3 protein: CASSFLRAQRVEQFF. In nucleotides, the CDR3 is TGTGCCAGCAGTTTTTTAAGGGCTCAGAGGGTTGAGCAGTTCTTC.

CDR3: CATSPSGGRVNEQFF. For the CDR3, the DNA is TGTGCCACCAGCCCCAGCGGGGGGAGGGTCAATGAGCAGTTCTTC. The chain uses TRBV15 and TRBJ2-1; 9 bases are shared with TRBD2. The V and J ends lost 5 bases and 6 bases, in that order; junction bases with no gene match: 8. Per the germline V gene, CDR1 is LNHNV and CDR2 is YYDKDF (reference sequence). The CDR3 runs to 15 residues.

The chain combines TRBV5-1 with TRBJ2-1; maybe TRBD2 (6 bases). This CDR3 spans 15 amino acids. The V end lost 0 bases, the J end lost 7 bases, and 14 bases lay between the germline ends. CDR1 and CDR2 from the germline V gene are SGHRS and YFSETQ. CDR3 coding DNA: TGCGCCAGCAGCTTGGACGGGAGTGAATTAAATGAGCAGTTCTTC. Translated: CASSLDGSELNEQFF.

J is TRBJ1-6 and V is TRBV9; 9 bases are a match to TRBD1. This CDR3 contains 18 residues. The junction had 5 bases not matched to a gene; V was cut back by 0 bases and J by 1 base. Germline values: CDR1 SGDLS, CDR2 YYNGEE. Written as DNA, the CDR3 is TGTGCCAGCAGCGTAGGGGGGGACAGGGAATCCTATAATTCACCCCTCCACTTT. Translating gives CASSVGGDRESYNSPLHF. The complete variable domain, with remaining parts taken from reference TRBV9 and TRBJ1-6, reads DSGVTQTPKHLITATGQRVTLRCSPRSGDLSVYWYQQSLDQGLQFLIQYYNGEERAKGNILERFSAQQFPDLHSELNLSSLELGDSALYFCASSVGGDRESYNSPLHFGNGTRLTVT.

For this clone: The same CDR3 arises from other DNA sequences in this sample as well. The rearrangement joins TRBV7-2 to TRBJ2-7, with D perhaps TRBD1 (6 bases). The germline gives CDR1 SGHTA, CDR2 FQGNSA. Trimming removed 6 bases at V and 0 bases at J, with 15 bases between. CDR3 length: 15 residues. The CDR3 is CASSSGQISSYEQYF. The DNA for the CDR3 is TGTGCCAGCAGTTCCGGACAGATCAGCTCCTACGAGCAGTACTTC.